This T cell receptor (beta chain) originates from a study of cytomegalovirus exposure and HLA in healthy donors. Notes on the study in general: Roughly even sequencing depth across donors was the assumption behind the presence/absence analyses. 16,951 TCR beta sequences were associated with HLA alleles at 0.05 false discovery rate in a later analysis. Rarity characterized most TCR sequences, yet some public TCRs appeared in many donors.

Germline CDR1 reads KGHSH; CDR2 reads LQKENI. V was shortened by 2 bases and J by 6 bases, with 8 bases between the two germline ends. This CDR3 has 13 residues. On this clone: The antigen remains unidentified.

Primers: 60 Vbeta forward and 13 Jbeta reverse. Original processing notes: In a later analysis, some 10 million of some 80 million unique beta chains occurred in at least two donors. Measured with immunoSEQ multiplex PCR; TCRdb has only the in-frame clones, and not every one. V and J calls plus clone size are reproduced from that table; the DNA served to infer D and trimming. The sample table includes tens of thousands of clones. J is TRBJ1-5 and V is TRBV18; D is possibly TRBD1 (6 bases). The receptor's source is a man aged 40-49 years in good health and CMV-seronegative. The source material was PBMCs. In DNA form, the CDR3 reads TGTGCCAGCTCACCAGAAGGGGGTCAGCCCCAGCATTTT. This encodes CASSPEGGQPQHF.